This T cell receptor (beta chain) was identified in a study of shared clonotypes between healthy human individuals. About this clone: The antigen remains unidentified.

General observations from the study: Estimated richness values were generally larger in naive subsets than in memory subsets.

V gave up 6 bases and J gave up 7 bases, with 13 bases separating them. This CDR3 region has 13 residues. Germline CDR1 MNHNS, CDR2 SASEGT. Using immunoSEQ multiplex PCR, the repertoire was profiled, and TCRdb retains in-frame clones only, with some absent. This table has around 2.5 million clones, 90% to 95% appearing once. The chain has TRBV6-1 and TRBJ1-5; D may be TRBD1 (6 bases). This receptor was identified in a man between 18 and 29 years old in good health. Some clones in this sample may be carry-over from other donors' samples. The specimen sequenced was naive CD4+ T cells from PBMCs. Subset indicated: CD45RA+ positively selected. CDR3 DNA: TGTGCCAGCAGCCTAGGGGGGGAACAGCCCCAGCATTTT. The encoded protein is CASSLGGEQPQHF.